Below, 24 T cell receptor beta chains from the same sample are listed, as sequenced in a study of T cells in Graves' hyperthyroidism and ophthalmopathy (dated by TCRdb to about 2019). The library relied on multiplex PCR. The run used an Illumina HiSeq 2000. The TCR beta CDR3 regions were amplified from the RNA transcripts. The TCR CDR3 was subjected to a first round of RT-PCR using the HTBI primer set and the Qiagen OneStep RT-PCR kit. TCRdb trimmed public reads at Q25 via fastp, called clones via MiXCR and kept in-frame beta chains. All rows with the same CDR3 protein become a single entry with the most common DNA and genes. The sample table lists a few hundred thousand distinct CDR3 sequences, under 25% of them with a count of one. Of the sample, 26% is held by the ten largest clones. The sequencing input was blood. The receptors were gathered from a man aged 18 to 30 with Graves' hyperthyroidism.

Ten or more counts support this clonotype. The CDR3 here is CASSTFAGTASYEQYF. The DNA for the CDR3 is TGTGCCAGCAGCACCTTCGCCGGGACGGCCTCCTACGAGCAGTACTTC. This chain uses TRBV5-6 with TRBJ2-7; D is possibly TRBD1 or TRBD2 (5 bases each). V was shortened by 4 bases and J by 0 bases, with 17 bases between the two germline ends. The CDR3 spans 16 residues. Germline V gene lookup returns CDR1 SGHDT and CDR2 YYEEEE.

This clonotype was seen repeatedly, ten times or more. The junction departs from germline at one end; a sequencing error may be responsible. The chain joins TRBV28 to TRBJ2-7, with D possibly being TRBD2 (6 bases). Germline CDR1 is MDHEN and CDR2 is SYDVKM. The CDR3 has 17 amino acids. CDR3 coding DNA: TGTGCCAGCAGTTCGATACCCGGGACTCCGAGCTCCTACGAGCAGCACTTC. This codes for CASSSIPGTPSSYEQHF.

This clonotype was observed a few times. V and J are TRBV20-1 and TRBJ1-6; 7 positions match TRBD1. The CDR3 length is 15 residues. The junction had 9 bases not matched to a gene; V was cut back by 3 bases and J by 7 bases. Germline CDR1 is DFQATT and CDR2 is SNEGSKA (reference sequence). CDR3 coding DNA: TGCAGTGCTAGGGCAACAGGGGCCCACAATTCACCCCTCCACTTT. Its translation: CSARATGAHNSPLHF.

This clonotype was seen repeatedly, ten times or more. A much bigger clone sits one base away, suggesting this may be a read error. The chain carries TRBV12-3 or TRBV12-4 and TRBJ1-5, with D perhaps TRBD1 (5 bases). This CDR3 is 15 amino acids long. Trimming removed 7 bases at V and 0 bases at J, with 13 bases between. CDR3 DNA: TGTGCCAGCACCCCAGGGCAGTTTAGCAATCAGCCCCAGCATTTT. Translating it yields CASTPGQFSNQPQHF.

In the case of this clonotype: A read error may be the cause here, since a much bigger clone is one base away. The chain uses TRBV4-2 and TRBJ1-1; 9 bases are shared with TRBD1. The CDR3 length is 14 residues. Germline V CDR1 and CDR2: LGHNA, YNFKEQ. The CDR3 loop is CASSPPGQGSEALF. CDR3 DNA: TGTGCCAGCAGTCCCCCGGGACAGGGATCTGAAGCTCTCTTT.

This clonotype showed up many times. V usage is TRBV13 and J usage is TRBJ1-1, with D hard to call. CDR1 is PRHDT, CDR2 FYEKMQ, per germline (reference sequence). The length of the CDR3 is 11 residues. The V end lost 2 bases, the J end lost 7 bases, and 5 bases lay between the germline ends. The CDR3: CASSLKVEAFF. CDR3 DNA sequence: TGTGCCAGCAGCTTAAAAGTTGAAGCTTTCTTT.

Notes on this clonotype: A read error may explain this, as a much larger clone is one base away. The CDR3 ends on some other residue instead of the conserved phenylalanine or tryptophan, so this is likely a read error. The chain combines TRBV19 with TRBJ2-2, with no clear D. Germline V lookup: CDR1 LNHDA, CDR2 SQIVND (reference sequence). The CDR3 has 14 residues. Trimming removed 3 bases from V and 7 bases from J, with 12 bases in between. This CDR3 reads CASSIAGLDGELFV. The CDR3 nucleotides are TGTGCCAGTAGTATTGCCGGGTTGGACGGGGAGCTGTTTGTT.

This clonotype was detected ten times or more. The V and J genes are TRBV28 and TRBJ1-2; a possible D gene is TRBD1 (5 bases). CDR1 and CDR2 from the germline V gene are MDHEN and SYDVKM. This CDR3 has 11 residues. V was pared by 8 bases and J by 2 bases, with 6 bases between. CDR3 residues: CASGTNYGYTF. The CDR3, as DNA: TGTGCCAGCGGGACCAACTATGGCTACACCTTC.

This clonotype was counted a few times. V and J are TRBV12-3 or TRBV12-4 and TRBJ2-7; D may match TRBD1 or TRBD2 (7 bases each). The CDR3 consists of 14 residues. V dropped 5 bases and J dropped 2 bases, with 13 bases sitting between them. As DNA, the CDR3 is TGTGCCAGCAGTACCAGGGGGGGGCCCTACGAGCAGTACTTC. This gives the protein CASSTRGGPYEQYF.

The chain couples TRBV25-1 to TRBJ1-5, with TRBD1 as a possible D gene (6 bases). CDR1 MGHDK and CDR2 SYGVNS come from the germline V gene. The germline V and J ends were trimmed by 2 bases and 5 bases, with 13 bases remaining between them. The CDR3 covers 15 residues. This CDR3 is CASSEGTSTHQPQHF. The CDR3 coding sequence is TGTGCCAGCAGTGAAGGGACATCAACTCATCAGCCCCAGCATTTT. Variable domain in full (rest from reference TRBV25-1 and TRBJ1-5): EADIYQTPRYLVIGTGKKITLECSQTMGHDKMYWYQQDPGMELHLIHYSYGVNSTEKGDLSSESTVSRIRTEHFPLTLESARPSHTSQYLCASSEGTSTHQPQHFGDGTRLSIL.

This clonotype was recorded many times. The chain is built from TRBV7-9 and TRBJ2-7, with 8 bases lining up with TRBD1. This CDR3 region has 14 residues. Unmatched junction bases numbered 5, after V lost 1 base and J lost 6 bases. Germline V gene data show CDR1 as SEHNR and CDR2 as FQNEAQ (reference sequence). CDR3 in DNA: TGTGCCAGCAGCTTAGGGACAGGGTACGGCGAGCAGTACTTC. Translation gives CASSLGTGYGEQYF.

The gene calls are TRBV7-9 and TRBJ2-4; D might be TRBD1 or TRBD2, each matching 5 bases. Deletions cut 1 base from V and 10 bases from J, with 20 bases between. The CDR3 covers 16 residues. CDR1 is SEHNR, CDR2 FQNEAQ, per germline (reference sequence). The DNA for the CDR3 is TGTGCCAGCAGCTTAGGCACCGGTCAGGTCGAGGGGATTCAGTACTTC. Its translation: CASSLGTGQVEGIQYF.

Only a few counts were recorded for this clonotype. V is TRBV19 and J is TRBJ2-5; TRBD1 agrees at 7 bases. Trimming cost V 5 bases and J 5 bases; bases outside gene matches: 11. The CDR3 length is 15 residues. Germline V gene sequence: CDR1 LNHDA, CDR2 SQIVND (reference sequence). In DNA, the CDR3 is TGTGCCAGTAGTGGAAGGACAGGAGACAAGGAGACCCAGTACTTC. As protein: CASSGRTGDKETQYF.

This clonotype showed up many times. The chain is built from TRBV6-5 and TRBJ1-2; D not resolved. The CDR3 runs to 17 residues. Deletions cut 2 bases from V and 0 bases from J, with 16 bases between. Germline-derived CDR1 and CDR2 are MNHEY and SVGAGI. The chain's CDR3 is CASSYGDKTRANYGYTF. The CDR3 bases are TGTGCCAGCAGTTACGGAGACAAGACGAGAGCTAACTATGGCTACACCTTC.

This clonotype was detected many times. This chain uses TRBV6-1 with TRBJ2-2, with 7 bases aligning to TRBD2. This CDR3 is built from 14 residues. In germline, CDR1 is MNHNS, CDR2 SASEGT. Losses at the gene ends were 6 bases for V and 4 bases for J; bases not matched to a gene: 5. For the CDR3, the DNA is TGTGCCAGCAGATCCCCTAGCGGCACCGGGGAGCTGTTTTTT. Residues: CASRSPSGTGELFF.

This clonotype was observed at least ten times. This chain links TRBV6-5 with TRBJ1-5; perhaps TRBD1 as D (5 bases). Trimming stripped 0 bases from V and 5 bases from J, with 14 bases between. This CDR3 is 16 amino acids long. Germline CDR1 MNHEY, CDR2 SVGAGI. CDR3 loop: CASSYSGDGIDQPQHF. DNA of the CDR3: TGTGCCAGCAGTTACTCAGGGGACGGTATCGATCAGCCCCAGCATTTT.

This chain uses TRBV30 with TRBJ1-1; a weak D match, TRBD1 (6 bases). There are 13 residues in the CDR3. Germline V gene sequence: CDR1 GTSNPN, CDR2 SVGIG (reference sequence). V was clipped by 8 bases and J by 12 bases, with 25 bases between them. CDR3 loop: CALKWRTGYRTFF. The CDR3 DNA follows: TGTGCCCTAAAATGGCGTACAGGGTACAGGACTTTCTTT.

This clonotype appeared many times. This chain uses TRBV24-1 with TRBJ1-2; D remains ambiguous. CDR1 and CDR2 (germline): KGHDR, SFDVKD. Trimming stripped 7 bases from V and 6 bases from J, with 14 bases between. The CDR3 is made up of 13 amino acids. The DNA of the CDR3 is TGTGCCACCAGGGCGGACGGGTTGGATGGCTACACCTTC. Translating gives CATRADGLDGYTF.

This clonotype was seen many times. The chain links TRBV28 to TRBJ2-5, with D hard to call. Germline CDR1 MDHEN, CDR2 SYDVKM. The CDR3 runs 14 residues. V was shortened by 3 bases and J by 4 bases, with 12 bases between the two germline ends. The CDR3 spells CASSFGREIETQYF. The CDR3 coding sequence is TGTGCCAGCAGTTTTGGGCGCGAGATAGAGACCCAGTACTTC.

Regarding this clonotype: The junction and the germline gene differ at one end; a read error may be behind it. This chain connects TRBV4-1 to TRBJ2-2; TRBD2 is a possible D gene (6 bases). The CDR3 covers 16 residues. CDR1 and CDR2 (germline): MGHRA, YSYEKL. The CDR3 here is CASSQEKAGYTGELLF. CDR3 DNA: TGCGCCAGCAGCCAAGAAAAGGCGGGGTACACCGGGGAGCTGTTGTTT.

In this sample, this clonotype turned up many times. The chain joins TRBV24-1 to TRBJ1-1, with D unresolved. Germline values: CDR1 KGHDR, CDR2 SFDVKD. CDR3 length equals 14 residues. The germline V and J ends were trimmed by 5 bases and 1 base, with 10 bases remaining between them. CDR3 nucleotide sequence: TGTGCCACCAGTGGAGGCGGAACGAACACTGAAGCTTTCTTT. It specifies CATSGGGTNTEAFF.

V is TRBV11-2 and J is TRBJ2-2, with TRBD1 as a possible D gene (6 bases). The CDR3 runs to 17 residues. Trimming shortened V by 5 bases and J by 6 bases, and 22 bases separated the two germline ends. Germline V gives CDR1 SGHAT, CDR2 FQNNGV. Written as DNA, the CDR3 is TGTGCCAGCAGCGAGAATAGATACAGGGAAGACCCCGGGGAGCTGTTTTTT. It translates to CASSENRYREDPGELFF.

This sequence joins TRBV30 and TRBJ2-2, with TRBD1 as a possible D gene (5 bases). Germline V lookup: CDR1 GTSNPN, CDR2 SVGIG (reference sequence). The CDR3 covers 13 residues. V was cut by 2 bases and J by 1 base, with 5 bases left in between. The CDR3: CAWSTGNTGELFF. CDR3 DNA: TGTGCCTGGAGTACAGGGAACACCGGGGAGCTGTTTTTT.

Note on this clonotype: A much larger clone sits a single nucleotide away, making a read error possible. The chain employs TRBV24-1 and TRBJ2-2, with D hard to call. Germline CDR1 KGHDR, CDR2 SFDVKD. This CDR3 is built from 13 residues. CDR3 DNA sequence: TGTGTCACCAGTGGATCAGGAAACCGGGAGCTGTTTTTT. Its protein product is CVTSGSGNRELFF.